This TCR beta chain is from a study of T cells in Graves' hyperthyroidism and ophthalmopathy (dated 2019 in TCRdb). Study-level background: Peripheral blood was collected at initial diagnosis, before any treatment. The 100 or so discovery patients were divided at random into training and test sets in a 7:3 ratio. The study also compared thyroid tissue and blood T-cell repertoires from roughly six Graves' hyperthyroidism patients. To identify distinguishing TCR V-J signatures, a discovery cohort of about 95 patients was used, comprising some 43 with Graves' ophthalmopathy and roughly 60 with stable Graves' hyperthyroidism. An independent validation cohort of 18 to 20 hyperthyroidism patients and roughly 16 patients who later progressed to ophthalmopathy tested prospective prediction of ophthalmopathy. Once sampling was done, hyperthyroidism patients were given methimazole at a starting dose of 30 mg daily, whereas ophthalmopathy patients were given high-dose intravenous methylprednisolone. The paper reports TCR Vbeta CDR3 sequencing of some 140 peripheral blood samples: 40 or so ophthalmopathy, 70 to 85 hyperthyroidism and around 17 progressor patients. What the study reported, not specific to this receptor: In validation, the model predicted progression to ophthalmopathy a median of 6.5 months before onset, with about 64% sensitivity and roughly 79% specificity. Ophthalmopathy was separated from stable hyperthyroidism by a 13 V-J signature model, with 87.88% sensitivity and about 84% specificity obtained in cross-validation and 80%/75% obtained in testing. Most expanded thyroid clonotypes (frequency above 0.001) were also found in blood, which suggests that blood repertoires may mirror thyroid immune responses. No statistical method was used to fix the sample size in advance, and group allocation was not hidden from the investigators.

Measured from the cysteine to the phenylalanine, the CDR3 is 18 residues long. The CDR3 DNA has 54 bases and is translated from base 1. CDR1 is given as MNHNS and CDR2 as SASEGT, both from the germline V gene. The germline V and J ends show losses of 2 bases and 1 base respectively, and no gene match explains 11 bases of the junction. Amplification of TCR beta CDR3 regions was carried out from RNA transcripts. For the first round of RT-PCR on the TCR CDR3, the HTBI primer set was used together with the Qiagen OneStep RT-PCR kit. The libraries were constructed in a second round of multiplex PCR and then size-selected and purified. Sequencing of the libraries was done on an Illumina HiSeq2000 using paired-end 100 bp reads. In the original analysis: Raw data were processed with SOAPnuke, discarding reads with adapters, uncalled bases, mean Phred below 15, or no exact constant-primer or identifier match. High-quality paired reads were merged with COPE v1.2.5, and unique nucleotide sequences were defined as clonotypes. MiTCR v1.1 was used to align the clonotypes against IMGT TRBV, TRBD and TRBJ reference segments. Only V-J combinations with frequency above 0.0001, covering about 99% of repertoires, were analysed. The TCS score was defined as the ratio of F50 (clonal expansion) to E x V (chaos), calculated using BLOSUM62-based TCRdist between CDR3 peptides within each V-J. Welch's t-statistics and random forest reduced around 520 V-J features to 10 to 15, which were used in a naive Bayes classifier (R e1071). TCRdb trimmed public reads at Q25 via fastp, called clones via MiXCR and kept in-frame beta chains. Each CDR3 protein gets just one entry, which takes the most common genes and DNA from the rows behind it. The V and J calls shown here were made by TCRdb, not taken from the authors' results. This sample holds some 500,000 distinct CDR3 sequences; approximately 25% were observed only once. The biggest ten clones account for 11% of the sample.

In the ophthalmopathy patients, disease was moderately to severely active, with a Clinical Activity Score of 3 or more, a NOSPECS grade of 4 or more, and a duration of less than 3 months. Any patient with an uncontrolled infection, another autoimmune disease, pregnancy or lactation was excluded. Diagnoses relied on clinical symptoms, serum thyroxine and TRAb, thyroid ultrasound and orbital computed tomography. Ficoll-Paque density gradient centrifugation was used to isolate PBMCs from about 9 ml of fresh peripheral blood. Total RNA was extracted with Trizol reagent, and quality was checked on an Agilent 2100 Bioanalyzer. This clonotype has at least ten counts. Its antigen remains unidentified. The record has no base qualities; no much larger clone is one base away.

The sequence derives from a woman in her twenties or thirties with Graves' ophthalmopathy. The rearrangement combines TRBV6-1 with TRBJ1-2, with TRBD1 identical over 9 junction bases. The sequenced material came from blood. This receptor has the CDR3 CASSEFPPQGAFNYGYTF. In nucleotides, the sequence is TGTGCCAGCAGTGAATTCCCACCACAGGGGGCGTTTAACTATGGCTACACCTTC.